The 17 T cell receptor beta chains given below trace back to one sample, sequenced in a study of cytomegalovirus exposure and HLA in healthy donors (dated by TCRdb to about 2017). The receptor library was made with the immunoSEQ multiplex PCR assay. A mixture of 60 forward primers for TCR Vbeta segments and 13 reverse primers for TCR Jbeta segments was used in the multiplex PCR. Imported from immuneACCESS, the table was reduced by TCRdb to in-frame sequences with V and J called. These copies leave out some clones; in studies compared against another copy, an unresolved V gene accounts for under half, and the cause of the remainder is not known. In all, the sample holds 300,000 or so clones, and 80% to 90% of those were seen once. The ten largest clones capture more than 1.5% of the sample. The sequencing input was PBMCs. These receptors all come from a woman aged 40 to 50 in good health and CMV-seropositive.

This clone appeared once. V is TRBV28 and J is TRBJ2-7; 11 nucleotides match TRBD1. The germline V gene encodes CDR1 MDHEN and CDR2 SYDVKM. CDR3 length: 15 amino acids. V lost 2 bases, J lost 2 bases, and 2 bases stayed unmatched. CDR3 DNA: TGTGCCAGCAGTTTAGGGACAGGGGGTGCCTACGAGCAGTACTTC. Protein: CASSLGTGGAYEQYF.

The V call is TRBV19, the J call TRBJ1-5, with D perhaps TRBD1 (6 bases). Germline values: CDR1 LNHDA, CDR2 SQIVND (reference sequence). CDR3 length equals 17 residues. V dropped 5 bases and J dropped 4 bases, with 21 bases sitting between them. The CDR3 sequence is CASSPQGDTLGNQPQHF. The CDR3 DNA follows: TGTGCCAGTAGTCCTCAAGGGGACACCCTGGGGAATCAGCCCCAGCATTTT.

J is TRBJ2-7 and V is TRBV7-6; 10 bases agree with TRBD1. CDR1 is SGHVS, CDR2 FNYEAQ, per germline. This CDR3 region has 14 residues. J lost 3 bases, V lost 5 bases, and 4 bases had no gene match. The CDR3 region is CASSQGTGDYEQYF. CDR3 nucleotides: TGTGCCAGCAGCCAGGGGACAGGGGACTACGAGCAGTACTTC.

The sample holds one count of this clone. The chain uses TRBV11-2 and TRBJ1-6; weak D call: TRBD1 (5 bases). CDR3 size: 13 residues. V was shortened by 5 bases and J by 10 bases, with 12 bases between the two germline ends. Germline V gene sequence: CDR1 SGHAT, CDR2 FQNNGV. CDR3 DNA sequence: TGTGCCAGCAGCCAGGGCGGGAGATCACCCCTCCACTTT. It is translated as CASSQGGRSPLHF. Full variable domain (remainder filled in from reference TRBV11-2 and TRBJ1-6): EAGVAQSPRYKIIEKRQSVAFWCNPISGHATLYWYQQILGQGPKLLIQFQNNGVVDDSQLPKDRFSAERLKGVDSTLKIQPAKLEDSAVYLCASSQGGRSPLHFGNGTRLTVT.

The chain employs TRBV11-2 and TRBJ1-2, with D possibly being TRBD1 (6 bases). Germline-derived CDR1 and CDR2 are SGHAT and FQNNGV. The V gene lost 3 bases and the J gene lost 5 bases, with 16 bases spanning the gap. The CDR3 loop spans 15 amino acids. The CDR3 region is CASSLGAGGTYGYTF. CDR3 bases: TGTGCCAGCAGCTTGGGGGCGGGGGGGACATATGGCTACACCTTC.

The chain recombines TRBV7-9 with TRBJ2-4, with 15 bases matching TRBD2. The germline V gene has CDR1 SEHNR and CDR2 FQNEAQ (reference sequence). The CDR3 runs 17 residues. V lost 2 bases and J lost 6; bases outside the gene matches: 5. The CDR3 protein is CASSLRTSGRALNIQYF. In nucleotides, the CDR3 is TGTGCCAGCAGCTTACGGACTAGCGGGAGGGCCCTAAACATTCAGTACTTC.

The gene calls are TRBV7-9 and TRBJ2-5, with TRBD2 matching 11 bases. Trimming cost V 6 bases and J 3 bases; bases outside gene matches: 6. Germline V gives CDR1 SEHNR, CDR2 FQNEAQ (reference sequence). CDR3 size: 15 residues. The CDR3 sequence is CASRRLAGPKETQYF. The CDR3 bases are TGTGCCAGCAGAAGACTAGCGGGACCCAAAGAGACCCAGTACTTC. Drawing the rest from reference TRBV7-9 and TRBJ2-5, the complete variable domain is DTGVSQNPRHKITKRGQNVTFRCDPISEHNRLYWYRQTLGQGPEFLTYFQNEAQLEKSRLLSDRFSAERPKGSFSTLEIQRTEQGDSAMYLCASRRLAGPKETQYFGPGTRLLVL.

CDR3 sequence reads: CASSLLQSNYGYTF. The CDR3 DNA is TGTGCCAGCAGCTTGCTACAGAGTAACTATGGCTACACCTTC. This sequence joins TRBV5-4 and TRBJ1-2, with unresolved D. Germline CDR1 SGHNT, CDR2 YYREEE (reference sequence). The CDR3 covers 14 residues. Trimming shortened V by 1 base and J by 1 base, and 8 bases separated the two germline ends.

V usage is TRBV4-3 and J usage is TRBJ1-2; 9 bases match TRBD1. V was clipped by 1 base and J by 5 bases; unmatched bases: 2. The V gene's germline CDR1 is LGHNA and CDR2 YSLEER. The CDR3 length is 14 residues. This CDR3 is CASSQVGQGYGYTF. The CDR3, as DNA: TGCGCCAGCAGCCAAGTGGGACAGGGATATGGCTACACCTTC.

The V gene is TRBV6-5, the J gene TRBJ1-2; the match to TRBD1 covers 7 bases. Trimming cost V 2 bases and J 7 bases; bases outside gene matches: 7. The CDR3 has 14 amino acids. The germline V gene encodes CDR1 MNHEY and CDR2 SVGAGI. The DNA for the CDR3 is TGTGCCAGCAGTTACCGGGCAGGGGGAAGTGGCTACACCTTC. The encoded protein is CASSYRAGGSGYTF.

This clone appeared once. The chain joins TRBV6-1 to TRBJ2-7; TRBD2 matches at 9 bases. The J segment lost 7 bases and the V segment lost 7 bases, leaving 11 bases of the junction unmatched. CDR3 length: 14 amino acids. The V gene's germline CDR1 is MNHNS and CDR2 SASEGT. The CDR3 here is CASTNLAGTGEQYF. DNA of the CDR3: TGTGCCAGCACCAACCTAGCGGGAACGGGAGAGCAGTACTTC.

J is TRBJ1-5 and V is TRBV7-2; 8 bases match TRBD1. The length of the CDR3 is 14 residues. V gave up 1 base and J gave up 4 bases; unmatched junction bases: 0. Per germline, CDR1 SGHTA and CDR2 FQGNSA. CDR3 loop: CASSLGTGNQPQHF. The DNA for the CDR3 is TGTGCCAGCAGCTTAGGGACAGGGAATCAGCCCCAGCATTTT.

This clone was picked up one time. The chain couples TRBV7-9 to TRBJ1-2, with TRBD1 matching 7 bases. The CDR3 runs to 17 residues. Germline trimming cut 5 bases from V and 0 bases from J; bases unmatched to any gene: 12. Germline values: CDR1 SEHNR, CDR2 FQNEAQ (reference sequence). Here the CDR3 reads CASSLGVGTATNYGYTF. Written as DNA, the CDR3 is TGTGCCAGCAGCCTGGGGGTTGGGACAGCAACTAACTATGGCTACACCTTC.

The chain recombines TRBV7-2 with TRBJ2-5; 9 bases agree with TRBD1. Per germline, CDR1 SGHTA and CDR2 FQGNSA. Unmatched junction bases numbered 2, after V lost 1 base and J lost 2 bases. The CDR3 is 15 residues long. The CDR3 sequence is CASSLGDRDQETQYF. The CDR3 coding sequence is TGTGCCAGCAGCTTAGGGGACAGGGATCAAGAGACCCAGTACTTC.

This clone was seen a single time. This rearrangement joins TRBV5-1 to TRBJ2-5, with D perhaps TRBD2 (5 bases). The CDR3 loop spans 15 amino acids. Germline V gives CDR1 SGHRS, CDR2 YFSETQ. V was pared by 0 bases and J by 1 base, with 10 bases between. This chain's CDR3 is CASSLGAGPQETQYF. The CDR3 DNA reads TGCGCCAGCAGCTTGGGCGCGGGCCCCCAAGAGACCCAGTACTTC.

The V and J genes are TRBV23-1 and TRBJ2-7, with 10 bases matching TRBD1. TRBV23-1 falls under the ORF class, with uncertain function. J gave up 2 bases and V 7 bases, and 11 bases lay outside the gene matches. The CDR3 contains 16 residues. CDR3 sequence reads: CASNKGPGTGAYEQYF. DNA for the CDR3: TGCGCCAGCAACAAAGGGCCCGGGACAGGGGCCTACGAGCAGTACTTC.

The chain joins TRBV30 to TRBJ2-6; possibly TRBD1 for D (6 bases). CDR3 length: 16 amino acids. Germline CDR1 reads GTSNPN; CDR2 reads SVGIG (reference sequence). The V and J ends lost 3 bases and 4 bases respectively, with 16 bases between them. Here the CDR3 reads CAWSPTGPGGANVLTF. The DNA for the CDR3 is TGTGCCTGGAGCCCGACAGGACCCGGGGGGGCCAACGTCCTGACTTTC.